This TCR beta chain was obtained from a study of shared clonotypes between healthy human individuals. V lost 1 base, J lost 4 bases, and 10 bases lay in between. The CDR3 has 14 amino acids. The germline gives CDR1 SGHVS, CDR2 FNYEAQ. Study results and caveats: Although depth was large, rarefaction showed that sequencing of the sorted subsets was incomplete.

TCRdb's copy holds only in-frame clones and misses some; the assay was immunoSEQ multiplex PCR. The sample carries about 1.5 million clones, 98% recorded once. Points on this clone: Its cognate antigen is unknown.

Sequenced input: naive CD4+ T cells sorted from blood. Subset reported: CD45RA+ positively selected. The receptor was isolated from a man aged 25-45 years in good health. The chain links TRBV7-6 to TRBJ1-1; D is unclear. The CDR3 protein is CASSLGTAGTEAFF. In DNA form, the CDR3 reads TGTGCCAGCAGCTTAGGTACGGCGGGCACTGAAGCTTTCTTT. Looking up the rest from reference TRBV7-6 and TRBJ1-1 gives the full variable domain: GAGVSQSPRYKVTKRGQDVALRCDPISGHVSLYWYRQALGQGPEFLTYFNYEAQQDKSGLPNDRFSAERPEGSISTLTIQRTEQRDSAMYRCASSLGTAGTEAFFGQGTRLTVV.